This entry lists 16 T cell receptor beta chains sequenced from one sample in a study of cytomegalovirus exposure and HLA in healthy donors. PCR used 60 Vbeta primers and 13 Jbeta primers. Repertoires were generated with immunoSEQ multiplex PCR, while TCRdb's copy carries only in-frame clones and drops some. The sample has about 100,000 clones; 10% are singletons. Sequencing was carried out using PBMCs. The receptors were sampled from a man aged 35 to 55 in good health and CMV-seropositive.

The table lists this clone with a few counts. V gene TRBV7-6 combines with J gene TRBJ2-7; D might be TRBD2 (5 bases). The germline CDR1 and CDR2 sequences are SGHVS and FNYEAQ. CDR3 length equals 15 residues. The V and J ends lost 4 bases and 5 bases respectively, with 18 bases between them. CDR3 amino acids: CASSSSVVRVHEQYF. The CDR3 DNA follows: TGTGCCAGCAGCTCGTCGGTAGTGAGGGTCCACGAGCAGTACTTC.

This clone was observed a few times. The chain carries TRBV30 and TRBJ2-1; 11 bases fit TRBD2. The germline CDR1 and CDR2 sequences are GTSNPN and SVGIG (reference sequence). Losses at the gene ends were 6 bases for V and 3 bases for J; bases not matched to a gene: 1. CDR3 length: 13 residues. CDR3 nucleotides: TGTGCCTGCGGGACTAGCGGCTACAATGAGCAGTTCTTC. It encodes CACGTSGYNEQFF.

The chain links TRBV7-8 to TRBJ1-2; D is possibly TRBD1 (6 bases). V lost 5 bases, J lost 0 bases, and 16 bases lay in between. Germline loops: CDR1 SGHVS, CDR2 FQNEAQ. The length of the CDR3 is 16 residues. The CDR3 nucleotides are TGTGCCAGCAGCGGATGGGACACCGGTACTAACTATGGCTACACCTTC. Translating gives CASSGWDTGTNYGYTF.

The V call is TRBV29-1, the J call TRBJ2-3; no clear D gene. Germline V gene lookup returns CDR1 SQVTM and CDR2 ANQGSEA. The V end lost 6 bases, the J end lost 3 bases, and 10 bases lay between the germline ends. CDR3 length equals 12 residues. CDR3 protein: CSVTDWTDTQYF. CDR3 nucleotides: TGCAGCGTCACCGACTGGACAGATACGCAGTATTTT.

This chain links TRBV11-3 with TRBJ1-1; 8 nucleotides agree with TRBD1. Germline lookup yields CDR1 SGHNT and CDR2 YENEEA. J was trimmed by 1 base and V by 2 bases; bases with no gene match: 6. CDR3 length: 16 residues. CDR3 region: CASSLFGDRRNTEAFF. The DNA for the CDR3 is TGTGCCAGCAGCTTATTTGGGGACAGGAGGAACACTGAAGCTTTCTTT.

V and J are TRBV29-1 and TRBJ2-1; 11 positions match TRBD2. Germline loops: CDR1 SQVTM, CDR2 ANQGSEA. The CDR3 totals 15 residues. V lost 6 bases and J lost 4; bases outside the gene matches: 8. CDR3 loop: CSVHPGTSGYNEQFF. CDR3 DNA: TGCAGCGTGCATCCCGGGACTAGCGGTTACAATGAGCAGTTCTTC.

This clone was counted between two and nine times. The rearrangement links TRBV7-6 to TRBJ2-3; TRBD1 agrees at 7 bases. This CDR3 spans 15 amino acids. Unmatched junction bases numbered 4, after V lost 4 bases and J lost 0 bases. Germline values: CDR1 SGHVS, CDR2 FNYEAQ. The CDR3 nucleotides are TGTGCCAGCAGCTCCATGGGACAGAGCACAGATACGCAGTATTTT. Translated, it gives CASSSMGQSTDTQYF.

The V call is TRBV18, the J call TRBJ2-5; 7 nucleotides align to TRBD1. In germline, CDR1 is KGHSH, CDR2 LQKENI. This CDR3 has 15 residues. Unmatched junction bases numbered 8, after V lost 4 bases and J lost 3 bases. The CDR3 nucleotides are TGTGCCAGCTCACGAGATGGGACAGCGAAAGAGACCCAGTACTTC. Its protein product is CASSRDGTAKETQYF.

The chain couples TRBV6-5 to TRBJ2-5; unclear D gene. Germline assignment: CDR1 MNHEY and CDR2 SVGAGI. This CDR3 contains 14 residues. Trimming cost V 5 bases and J 2 bases, with 12 bases left between them. This chain's CDR3 is CASSPSRLQETQYF. CDR3 DNA: TGTGCCAGCAGTCCCAGTCGACTTCAAGAGACCCAGTACTTC.

CDR3 amino acids: CASSQRTSGNEQFF. The CDR3 nucleotides are TGCGCCAGCAGCCAGCGGACTAGCGGGAATGAGCAGTTCTTC. The V and J genes are TRBV4-3 and TRBJ2-1, with TRBD2 identical over 11 bases. The germline V gene encodes CDR1 LGHNA and CDR2 YSLEER. V trimming: 3 bases; J trimming: 7 bases; junction bases outside the gene matches: 2. The CDR3 has 14 amino acids.

CDR3 nucleotide sequence: TGCGCCAGCAGGCCACAGGGGCCGAACACTGAAGCTTTCTTT. Amino acid sequence: CASRPQGPNTEAFF. This rearrangement joins TRBV5-1 to TRBJ1-1; 7 positions agree with TRBD1. Germline V gives CDR1 SGHRS, CDR2 YFSETQ. This CDR3 spans 14 amino acids. The ends lost 5 bases at V and 1 base at J; junction bases unmatched: 5. The full variable domain, in which reference TRBV5-1 and TRBJ1-1 provide the parts outside the CDR3, is KAGVTQTPRYLIKTRGQQVTLSCSPISGHRSVSWYQQTPGQGLQFLFEYFSETQRNKGNFPGRFSGRQFSNSRSEMNVSTLELGDSALYLCASRPQGPNTEAFFGQGTRLTVV.

Only a few counts were recorded for this clone. The rearrangement joins TRBV7-6 to TRBJ2-3, with 9 bases identical to TRBD1. Trimming at V came to 4 bases and at J to 3 bases, leaving 8 bases not matched to a gene. The CDR3 has 16 amino acids. Germline-derived CDR1 and CDR2 are SGHVS and FNYEAQ. In DNA form, the CDR3 reads TGTGCCAGCAGCTACAATCGGGACAGGGAGACAGATACGCAGTATTTT. Amino acids: CASSYNRDRETDTQYF.

V gene TRBV2 combines with J gene TRBJ1-1; D is possibly TRBD1 (5 bases). CDR3 size: 14 residues. Germline V CDR1 and CDR2: SNHLY, FYNNEI. Trimming left V 6 bases short and J 4 bases short, with 15 bases between. CDR3 coding DNA: TGTGCCAGCAGGAGGACGGCCGGGGGCACTGAAGCTTTCTTT. Its protein is CASRRTAGGTEAFF.

This clone was seen a handful of times. V gene TRBV14 combines with J gene TRBJ1-2, with 8 nucleotides matching TRBD1. Germline-derived CDR1 and CDR2 are SGHDN and FVKESK. With 8 bases clipped from V and 7 bases from J, the junction kept 6 bases outside the gene matches. The length of the CDR3 is 12 residues. The CDR3 DNA sequence: TGTGCCAGCGGGGGGACAGGAAGTGGCTACACCTTC. Encoded protein: CASGGTGSGYTF. Filled out from reference TRBV14 and TRBJ1-2, the complete variable domain reads EAGVTQFPSHSVIEKGQTVTLRCDPISGHDNLYWYRRVMGKEIKFLLHFVKESKQDESGMPNNRFLAERTGGTYSTLKVQPAELEDSGVYFCASGGTGSGYTFGSGTRLTVV.

V gene TRBV5-1 combines with J gene TRBJ1-1; TRBD1 agrees at 8 bases. CDR1 SGHRS and CDR2 YFSETQ come from the germline V gene. CDR3 size: 15 residues. The junction had 3 bases not matched to a gene; V was cut back by 1 base and J by 1 base. CDR3: CASSLHQGANTEAFF. The CDR3 DNA is TGCGCCAGCAGCTTGCACCAGGGGGCGAACACTGAAGCTTTCTTT.

This clone was observed a few times. V is TRBV28 and J is TRBJ1-5; D is perhaps TRBD1 (5 bases). The CDR3 sequence is 14 residues long. In germline, CDR1 is MDHEN, CDR2 SYDVKM. The V and J ends lost 6 bases and 9 bases respectively, with 18 bases between them. CDR3 sequence (DNA): TGTGCCAGCAGAGTGGCTTTTAAGGGACTGCCCCAGCATTTT. It codes for CASRVAFKGLPQHF. Variable domain in full (rest from reference TRBV28 and TRBJ1-5): DVKVTQSSRYLVKRTGEKVFLECVQDMDHENMFWYRQDPGLGLRLIYFSYDVKMKEKGDIPEGYSVSREKKERFSLILESASTNQTSMYLCASRVAFKGLPQHFGDGTRLSIL.